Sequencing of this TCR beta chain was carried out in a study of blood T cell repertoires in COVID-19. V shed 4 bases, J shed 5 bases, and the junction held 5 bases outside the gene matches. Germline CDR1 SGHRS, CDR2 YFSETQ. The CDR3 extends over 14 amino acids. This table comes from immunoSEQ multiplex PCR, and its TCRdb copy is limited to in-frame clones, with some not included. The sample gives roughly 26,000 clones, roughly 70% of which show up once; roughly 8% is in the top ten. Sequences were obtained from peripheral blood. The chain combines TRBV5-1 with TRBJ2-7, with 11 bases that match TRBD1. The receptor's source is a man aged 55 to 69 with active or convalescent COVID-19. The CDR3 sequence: CASSDGQGAHEQYF. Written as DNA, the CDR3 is TGCGCCAGCAGCGACGGACAGGGGGCCCACGAGCAGTACTTC.